This T cell receptor beta chain was recorded in a study of T cells in Graves' hyperthyroidism and ophthalmopathy (dated by TCRdb to between 2018 and 2021). The study in broad terms: Peripheral blood samples were taken at the time of initial diagnosis, prior to any treatment. An independent validation cohort of under 20 hyperthyroidism patients and about 16 patients who later progressed to ophthalmopathy tested prospective prediction of ophthalmopathy. To identify distinguishing TCR V-J signatures, a discovery cohort of 100 or so patients was used, comprising some 45 with Graves' ophthalmopathy and about 59 with stable Graves' hyperthyroidism. After blood sampling, hyperthyroidism patients were treated with methimazole at a starting dose of 30 mg daily, and ophthalmopathy patients were treated with high-dose intravenous methylprednisolone. The paper reports TCR Vbeta CDR3 sequencing of fewer than 150 peripheral blood samples: over 40 ophthalmopathy, around 80 hyperthyroidism and about 17 progressor patients. For training and testing, the 80 to 100 patients in the discovery cohort were randomly divided in a 7:3 ratio. In several Graves' hyperthyroidism patients, the study also compared T-cell repertoires from thyroid tissue with T-cell repertoires from blood.

General conclusions and limits of the study: Most expanded thyroid clonotypes (frequency above 0.001) were also detected in blood, suggesting blood repertoires may reflect thyroid immune responses. In validation, the model predicted progression to ophthalmopathy with 60% to 71% sensitivity and over 72% specificity, a median of about 6 months before onset. Ophthalmopathy was separated from stable hyperthyroidism by a 13 V-J signature model, with 85% to 90% sensitivity and about 81% specificity obtained in cross-validation and 80%/75% obtained in testing. Sample size was not statistically predetermined, and investigators were not blinded to group allocation.

This clonotype has a count of ten or more. Its recognized antigen is unknown. There are no base qualities to consult, and no much larger clone falls within one base. Inclusive of the bounding cysteine and phenylalanine, the CDR3 is 13 residues long. Only the CDR3 portion is preserved as DNA: 39 bases, with reading frame beginning at the first base. Deletion took 4 bases off V and 2 bases off J, with a span of 9 bases between the germline ends. CDR1 and CDR2 are read off the germline V gene as MNHNS and SASEGT. The TCR beta CDR3 regions were amplified from the RNA transcripts. The TCR CDR3 was subjected to a first round of RT-PCR using the HTBI primer set and the Qiagen OneStep RT-PCR kit. The libraries were constructed in a second round of multiplex PCR and then size-selected and purified. The libraries were sequenced on an Illumina HiSeq2000 using paired-end 100 bp reads. The original methods were these. SOAPnuke was used to process the raw data, removing reads that contained adapters or uncalled bases, had a mean Phred below 15, or lacked an exact match to the constant primer or identifier. COPE v1.2.5 was used to merge the high-quality paired reads, and each unique nucleotide sequence was defined as a clonotype. MiTCR v1.1 was used to align the clonotypes against IMGT TRBV, TRBD and TRBJ reference segments. Only V-J combinations with frequency above 0.0001, covering 99% to 99.2% of repertoires, were analysed. A TCS score was defined as the ratio of F50 (clonal expansion) to E x V (chaos), with BLOSUM62-based TCRdist applied between CDR3 peptides within each V-J. Welch's t-statistics and random forest reduced roughly 500 V-J features to fewer than 15, which were used in a naive Bayes classifier (R e1071). TCRdb trimmed the raw reads at Q25, called clones with MiXCR and kept productive beta chains. For every CDR3 protein sequence, its rows merge into one entry that carries the most common genes and DNA. The V and J calls shown here were made by TCRdb, not taken from the authors' results. This sample gives roughly 570,000 distinct CDR3 sequences in total; around 14% of them show up just once. The biggest ten clones account for about 7% of the sample.

A patient counted as having stable Graves' hyperthyroidism if no progression to ophthalmopathy occurred over 18 months of follow-up. Hyperthyroidism patients were aged 18 to 65 years and newly diagnosed, with disease duration of less than 2 months. The study excluded patients with uncontrolled infections, other autoimmune diseases, pregnancy or lactation. Diagnoses were based on clinical symptoms, serum thyroxine and TRAb, thyroid ultrasound and orbital computed tomography. PBMCs were separated from about 10 ml of fresh peripheral blood using Ficoll-Paque density gradient centrifugation. Trizol reagent was used to extract total RNA, and RNA quality was then checked on an Agilent 2100 Bioanalyzer.

Sequencing input: blood. This clonotype was obtained from a woman aged 25-40 years with Graves' hyperthyroidism. The chain joins TRBV6-1 to TRBJ2-7, and the D gene may be TRBD1, 5 bases matching. The sequenced DNA: TGTGCCAGCAGTGCCCAGGGTACCTACGAGCAGTACTTC. Its protein product is CASSAQGTYEQYF.